This section outlines one TCR beta chain sequence together with its context. This clonotype has just a few counts. Its recognized antigen is unknown. No qualities accompany the bases; no much larger clone lies one base away. Libraries of naive CD8 T cells were generated from roughly 21,000 to 960,000 sorted cells, with 10%, 30% or 50% of the purified RNA used. Naive CD8 T cells were FACS-sorted as CD8+CD4-CCR7+CD45RA+ on a BD FACSAria II into RLT Plus buffer. Around 10 TCR copies' worth of Jurkat RNA were spiked into 20,000-1,000,000 naive CD8 T cell samples to test detection sensitivity. Enrichment of CD8 T cells was performed with RosetteSep CD8+ T Cell Enrichment Cocktail and Ficoll-Paque, after which ACK red cell lysis was carried out. Receptors were amplified or captured by PCR. Sequencing used a NextSeq 500. Bulk TCR libraries were prepared as previously described, using TCR primers listed in Table S5. Total RNA was purified with the Qiagen AllPrep DNA/RNA kit. Before analysis, reads from multiple sequencing runs of one library were combined. On the authors' methods: Only reads with exact TCR constant sequence were kept, trimmed to 150 nt, and grouped by their 12-nt molecular barcodes. Reads in each barcode group were sub-clustered using a 15% Levenshtein threshold, and a quality-weighted consensus sequence was built for each RNA molecule. Non-functional sequences were excluded, and lower-count sequences lying one edit away from another sequence were also excluded. Based on a fit of two negative binomial distributions, barcode sub-clusters having less than 20% of the maximum read count were discarded. TCRdb reworked the public reads: Q25 trimming with fastp, MiXCR clone assembly, productive beta chains retained. One record per CDR3 amino acid sequence lists the most common genes and DNA. TCRdb's processing, not the authors' own work, is the source of the V and J calls. The sample records just over 40,000 distinct CDR3 sequences, more than 20% of which are singletons. The ten biggest clones cover around 1% of the sample.

The data were obtained in a study of molecular identifiers for immune sequencing clone quantification (dated by TCRdb to the late 2010s). At the level of the whole study: In a replicate experiment, RNA from roughly 20,000 or 100,000 naive CD8 T cells was split into five aliquots, four of which were sequenced. CD8 T cells were used in a methods study to benchmark molecular-identifier clustering-based TCR repertoire sequencing (MIDCIRS) and TCR RNA copy counting.

Results and caveats for the whole study, not just this receptor: When barcode sub-clustering was left out, chimeric consensus sequences inflated TCR diversity, with chimeras reaching as high as 47%. The sizes of highly expanded clones could end up underestimated when identical TCR molecules share a barcode. Even against a background of 750,000 to 1,000,000 naive CD8 T cells, spiked-in Jurkat TCR RNA amounting to a single cell's worth was reported to be detectable. Spiked-in Jurkat TCR RNA (roughly 10 copies' worth), which is not part of the donor repertoire, was contained in the naive libraries. In CMV-specific effector cells, clones with more than 20 RNA copies contained over 97% of molecules, whereas in naive cells such clones contained under 1% of molecules. Modeling gave about three recovered TCR RNA copies per cell versus about 10 by digital PCR, implying approximately 30% capture efficiency.

The clonotype originates from a human donor in good health. Some libraries in this study had Jurkat cell RNA spiked in. Sequences were obtained from naive CD8+ T cells from blood, with Jurkat cell RNA spiked in. The sample's cell subset or site label, decoded: FACS-sorted CD8+CD4-CCR7+CD45RA+ naive T cells.

The CDR3 protein is CASSPIEGNHGYTF. The nucleotide sequence reads TGTGCCAGCAGCCCAATTGAGGGGAACCATGGCTACACCTTC. This sequence uses TRBV7-2 and TRBJ1-2; TRBD1 is a possible D gene, resting on 5 matching bases. From cysteine to phenylalanine, the CDR3 is 14 amino acids long. Only the CDR3 portion is preserved as DNA: 42 bases, with reading frame beginning at the first base. The germline V gene yields SGHTA for CDR1 and FQGNSA for CDR2. The germline ends are 16 bases apart after V is trimmed by 5 bases and J by 6 bases.